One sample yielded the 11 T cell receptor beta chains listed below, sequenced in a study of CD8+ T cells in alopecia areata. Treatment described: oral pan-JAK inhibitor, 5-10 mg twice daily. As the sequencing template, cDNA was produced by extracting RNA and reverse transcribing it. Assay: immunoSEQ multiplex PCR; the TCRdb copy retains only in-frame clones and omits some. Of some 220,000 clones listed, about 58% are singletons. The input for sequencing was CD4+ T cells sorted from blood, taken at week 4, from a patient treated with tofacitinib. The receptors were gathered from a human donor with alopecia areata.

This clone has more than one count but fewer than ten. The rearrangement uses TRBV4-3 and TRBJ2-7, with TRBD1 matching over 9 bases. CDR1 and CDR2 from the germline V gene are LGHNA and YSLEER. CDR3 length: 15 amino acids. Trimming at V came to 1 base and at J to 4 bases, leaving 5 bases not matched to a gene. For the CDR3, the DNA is TGCGCCAGCAGCCAAGCGGGGACAGGGTATTACGAGCAGTACTTC. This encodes CASSQAGTGYYEQYF.

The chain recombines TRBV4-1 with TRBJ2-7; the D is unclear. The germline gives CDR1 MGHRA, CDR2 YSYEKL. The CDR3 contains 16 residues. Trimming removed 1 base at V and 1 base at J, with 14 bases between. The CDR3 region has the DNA TGCGCCAGCAGCCAAGTTCCGCGTGGTGGGTCCTACGAGCAGTACTTC. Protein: CASSQVPRGGSYEQYF.

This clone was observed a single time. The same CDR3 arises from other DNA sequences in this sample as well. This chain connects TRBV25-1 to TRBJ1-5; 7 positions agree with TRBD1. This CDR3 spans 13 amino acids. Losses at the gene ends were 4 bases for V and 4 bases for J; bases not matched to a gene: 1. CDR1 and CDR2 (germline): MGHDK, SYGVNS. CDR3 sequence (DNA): TGTGCCAGCAGTGCGACAGGGAATCAGCCCCAGCATTTT. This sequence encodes CASSATGNQPQHF.

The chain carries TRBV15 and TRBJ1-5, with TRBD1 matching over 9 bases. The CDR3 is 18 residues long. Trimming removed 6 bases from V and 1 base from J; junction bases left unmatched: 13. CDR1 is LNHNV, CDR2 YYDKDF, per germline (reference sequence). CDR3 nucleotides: TGTGCCACCAGTCACGCCGGGGGGACAGGGATAAGCAATCAGCCCCAGCATTTT. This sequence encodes CATSHAGGTGISNQPQHF. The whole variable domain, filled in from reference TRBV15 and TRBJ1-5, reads DAMVIQNPRYQVTQFGKPVTLSCSQTLNHNVMYWYQQKSSQAPKLLFHYYDKDFNNEADTPDNFQSRRPNTSFCFLDIRSPGLGDTAMYLCATSHAGGTGISNQPQHFGDGTRLSIL.

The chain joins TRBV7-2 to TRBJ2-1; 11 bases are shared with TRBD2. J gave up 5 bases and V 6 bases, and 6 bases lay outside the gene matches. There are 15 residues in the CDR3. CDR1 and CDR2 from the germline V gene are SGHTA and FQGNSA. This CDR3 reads CASRSTSGGNNEQFF. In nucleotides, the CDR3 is TGTGCCAGCAGATCAACTAGCGGGGGAAACAATGAGCAGTTCTTC.

The CDR3 DNA sequence: TGTGCCAGCAGCGTCGGACTAGACCGGCAGTTCTTC. Amino acids: CASSVGLDRQFF. The V call is TRBV2, the J call TRBJ2-1; 7 nucleotides match TRBD2. The germline gives CDR1 SNHLY, CDR2 FYNNEI. This CDR3 comprises 12 residues. V was clipped by 6 bases and J by 12 bases; unmatched bases: 8.

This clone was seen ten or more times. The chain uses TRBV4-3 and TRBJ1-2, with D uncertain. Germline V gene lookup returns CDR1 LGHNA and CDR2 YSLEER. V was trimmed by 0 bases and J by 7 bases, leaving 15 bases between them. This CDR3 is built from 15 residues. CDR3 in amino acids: CASSQERVTVGGYTF. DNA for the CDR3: TGCGCCAGCAGCCAAGAAAGGGTTACAGTGGGTGGCTACACCTTC.

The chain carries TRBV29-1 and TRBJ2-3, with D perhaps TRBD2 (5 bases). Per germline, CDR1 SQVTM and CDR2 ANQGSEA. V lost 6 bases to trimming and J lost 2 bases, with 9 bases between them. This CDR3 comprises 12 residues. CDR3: CSVNRDTDTQYF. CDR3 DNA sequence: TGCAGCGTAAACCGGGACACAGATACGCAGTATTTT.

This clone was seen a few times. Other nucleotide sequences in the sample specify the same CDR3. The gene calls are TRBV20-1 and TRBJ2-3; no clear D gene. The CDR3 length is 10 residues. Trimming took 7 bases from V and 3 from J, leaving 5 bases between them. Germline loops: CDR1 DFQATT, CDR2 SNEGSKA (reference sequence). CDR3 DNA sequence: TGCAGTGTAGGGACAGATACGCAGTATTTT. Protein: CSVGTDTQYF.

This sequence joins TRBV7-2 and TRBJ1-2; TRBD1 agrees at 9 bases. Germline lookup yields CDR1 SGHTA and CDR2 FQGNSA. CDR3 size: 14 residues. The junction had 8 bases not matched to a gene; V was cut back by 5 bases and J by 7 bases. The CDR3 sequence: CASSTGQGSPGYTF. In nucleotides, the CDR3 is TGTGCCAGCAGCACGGGACAGGGATCCCCTGGCTACACCTTC. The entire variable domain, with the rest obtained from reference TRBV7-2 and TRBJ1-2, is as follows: GAGVSQSPSNKVTEKGKDVELRCDPISGHTALYWYRQSLGQGLEFLIYFQGNSAPDKSGLPSDRFSAERTGGSVSTLTIQRTQQEDSAVYLCASSTGQGSPGYTFGSGTRLTVV.

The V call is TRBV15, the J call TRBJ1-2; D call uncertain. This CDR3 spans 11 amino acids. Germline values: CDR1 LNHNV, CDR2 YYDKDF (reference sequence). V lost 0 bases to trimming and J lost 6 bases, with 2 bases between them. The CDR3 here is CATSREHGYTF. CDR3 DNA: TGTGCCACCAGCAGAGAGCATGGCTACACCTTC.